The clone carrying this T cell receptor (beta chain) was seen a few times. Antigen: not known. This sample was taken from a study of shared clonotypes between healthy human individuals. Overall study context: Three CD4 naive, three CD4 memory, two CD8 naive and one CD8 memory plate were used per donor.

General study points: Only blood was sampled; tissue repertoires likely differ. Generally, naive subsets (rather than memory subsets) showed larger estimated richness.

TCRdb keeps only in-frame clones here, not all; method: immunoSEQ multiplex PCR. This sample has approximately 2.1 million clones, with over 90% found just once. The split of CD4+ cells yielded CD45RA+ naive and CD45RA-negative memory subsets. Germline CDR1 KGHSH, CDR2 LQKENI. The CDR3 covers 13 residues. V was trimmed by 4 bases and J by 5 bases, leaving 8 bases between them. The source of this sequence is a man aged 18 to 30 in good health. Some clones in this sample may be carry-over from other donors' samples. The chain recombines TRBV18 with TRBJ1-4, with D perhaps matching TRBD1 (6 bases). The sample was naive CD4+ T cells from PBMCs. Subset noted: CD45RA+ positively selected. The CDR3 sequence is CASSRDNNEKLFF. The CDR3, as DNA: TGTGCCAGCTCACGGGACAACAATGAAAAACTGTTTTTT.